These 4 T cell receptor beta chains came from one sample sequenced in a study of T-cell memory formation after mild COVID-19. In TCRdb, the 5' RACE reads were re-called with MiXCR into one record per CDR3 protein. Among about 200,000 distinct CDR3 sequences listed, around 20% were seen once. Sequenced material: PBMCs or a T cell subset sorted from them (not recorded which). These receptors were obtained from an adult woman who had mild COVID-19 (a few samples of this study predate the infection). Cell type and time point are not known.

This clonotype was recorded at least ten times. The V and J genes are TRBV5-6 and TRBJ2-3, with a weak D call TRBD1 (6 bases). The CDR3 extends over 18 amino acids. Germline V gene sequence: CDR1 SGHDT, CDR2 YYEEEE. The V end was cut by 0 bases, the J end by 2 bases, with 19 bases between. The CDR3: CASSLAWDTSYPTDTQYF. The CDR3 DNA reads as TGTGCCAGCAGCTTGGCATGGGACACCTCCTACCCCACAGATACGCAGTATTTT. Full variable domain (remainder filled in from reference TRBV5-6 and TRBJ2-3): DAGVTQSPTHLIKTRGQQVTLRCSPKSGHDTVSWYQQALGQGPQFIFQYYEEEERQRGNFPDRFSGHQFPNYSSELNVNALLLGDSALYLCASSLAWDTSYPTDTQYFGPGTRLTVL.

This clonotype occurred a few times. The chain combines TRBV4-2 with TRBJ2-2, with D tentatively TRBD1 or TRBD2 (5 bases each). The CDR3 is 13 amino acids. Germline-derived CDR1 and CDR2 are LGHNA and YNFKEQ. V gave up 10 bases and J gave up 6 bases, with 15 bases separating them. CDR3 loop: CATSRDPAGELFF. The CDR3 DNA reads TGTGCCACGTCCCGGGACCCTGCCGGGGAGCTGTTTTTT.

The chain joins TRBV3-1 to TRBJ1-6, with 12 bases lining up with TRBD1. J gave up 10 bases and V 3 bases, and 1 base lay outside the gene matches. The length of the CDR3 is 14 residues. Germline CDR1 and CDR2: LGHDT and YNNKEL (reference sequence). CDR3 DNA: TGTGCCAGCAGCCAGGGGACAGGGGGCTCACCCCTCCACTTT. Translation: CASSQGTGGSPLHF.

This clonotype showed up many times. CDR3 sequence reads: CASNGQARNEQFF. CDR3 nucleotide sequence: TGTGCCAGCAACGGACAGGCTAGAAATGAGCAGTTCTTC. The chain couples TRBV5-5 to TRBJ2-1; 7 nucleotides match TRBD1. V shed 6 bases, J shed 7 bases, and the junction held 7 bases outside the gene matches. This CDR3 contains 13 residues. CDR1 is SGHKS and CDR2 is YYEKEE in the germline V gene (reference sequence).